Listed below are T cell receptor beta chains from one sample, sequenced in a study of beta chain features in type 1 diabetes. Assay: immunoSEQ multiplex PCR; the TCRdb copy retains only in-frame clones and omits some. This sample has 900,000 or so clones; 15% to 20% occur once, and the top ten carry 0.02% to 0.025%. The sequencing input was naive CD4+ T cells from blood. These receptors originate from a young woman in good health. Both conserved end residues are part of each CDR3. Each record gives: clone size, V gene, D gene, J gene, CDR3 DNA, CDR3 protein. A D gene is named only where the DNA matches it firmly. Rows may omit the clone size; those that give it use once, few, many or a size class.

few,TRBV7-3,TRBD1,TRBJ2-7,TGTGCCAGCTCCCGACAGGGCCACCACTACGAGCAGTACTTC,CASSRQGHHYEQYF
NA,TRBV7-9,NA,TRBJ2-1,TGTGCCAGCGCACAGGGCTCCGATGAGCAGTTCTTC,CASAQGSDEQFF
few,TRBV18,NA,TRBJ2-1,TGTGCCAGCTCACCTTACTCAGGCGCCTCCTACAATGAGCAGTTCTTC,CASSPYSGASYNEQFF
few,TRBV27,NA,TRBJ2-3,TGTGCCAGCAGTTTTTCAGGGCGTGGCACAGATACGCAGTATTTT,CASSFSGRGTDTQYF
few,TRBV25-1,NA,TRBJ2-3,TGTGCCAGCACGGAAAGGGGAGATACGCAGTATTTT,CASTERGDTQYF
NA,TRBV7-2,NA,TRBJ2-1,TGTGCCAGCAGCTTAGTAACAGCGGCCTACAATGAGCAGTTCTTC,CASSLVTAAYNEQFF
NA,TRBV15,NA,TRBJ2-7,TGTGCCACCAGCAGAGATCGATCGGGAGTTTCCTACGAGCAGTACTTC,CATSRDRSGVSYEQYF
few,TRBV7-3,NA,TRBJ2-1,TGTGCCAGCAGCTTCAAGGGAGGCAATGAGCAGTTCTTC,CASSFKGGNEQFF
NA,TRBV4-1,NA,TRBJ1-2,TGCGCCAGCAGCCAAGACCCCGCGGGATCCACTAACTATGGCTACACCTTC,CASSQDPAGSTNYGYTF
few,TRBV29-1,TRBD2,TRBJ2-7,TGCAGCGTTCGGACTAGCTCGTACTCCTACGAGCAGTACTTC,CSVRTSSYSYEQYF
NA,TRBV7-3,NA,TRBJ2-1,TGTGCCAGCAGCTTAACTGGGGGCTACAATGAGCAGTTCTTC,CASSLTGGYNEQFF
NA,TRBV5-4,NA,TRBJ2-7,TGTGCCAGCAGCCAAGAAAGCCGAGCCCTGCAGCAAGAGCAGTACTTC,CASSQESRALQQEQYF
few,TRBV9,NA,TRBJ1-4,TGTGCCAGCAGCGTAGCCCGGGAAGGAGAAAAACTGTTTTTT,CASSVAREGEKLFF
few,TRBV5-1,TRBD2,TRBJ2-3,TGCGCCAGCAGCTTGCTAGCGGGAGACACAGATACGCAGTATTTT,CASSLLAGDTDTQYF
few,TRBV6-6,TRBD1,TRBJ2-7,TGTGCCAGCAGACCAACGGGACAGGGGTACTCCGAGCAGTACTTC,CASRPTGQGYSEQYF
few,TRBV11-1,TRBD2,TRBJ2-1,TGTGCCAGCAGCTCCGGACTAGCGGCGTACAATGAGCAGTTCTTC,CASSSGLAAYNEQFF
few,TRBV14,NA,TRBJ1-1,TGTGCCAGCAGCCAAACGGGGTTTGGCACTGAAGCTTTCTTT,CASSQTGFGTEAFF
NA,TRBV9,NA,TRBJ2-1,TGTGCCAGCAGCGTACTAGCGAACAATGAGCAGTTCTTC,CASSVLANNEQFF
NA,TRBV19,NA,TRBJ2-1,TGTGCCAGTAGTCTCCAGCTAGACTACAATGAGCAGTTCTTC,CASSLQLDYNEQFF
NA,TRBV7-8,NA,TRBJ2-3,TGTGCCAGCAGCTTTACTGCAGATACGCAGTATTTT,CASSFTADTQYF
many,TRBV23-1,NA,TRBJ2-1,TGCGCCAGCAGGACGACCGGGAGCCCATACAATGAGCAGTTCTTC,CASRTTGSPYNEQFF
NA,TRBV7-2,TRBD1,TRBJ2-7,TGTGCCAGCAGCTTAGCGTATGACAGGGTAGGTTACGAGCAGTACTTC,CASSLAYDRVGYEQYF
NA,TRBV29-1,NA,TRBJ2-7,TGCAGCGTAGGGGACCGGACCGCCTACGAGCAGTACTTC,CSVGDRTAYEQYF
few,TRBV19,NA,TRBJ1-2,TGTGCCAGTAGCCCGGGGGCGGTTCACTATGGCTACACCTTC,CASSPGAVHYGYTF
NA,TRBV7-2,TRBD1,TRBJ2-5,TGTGCCAGCAGCCCTGGGGACAGCCGTCGGGTGACCCAGTACTTC,CASSPGDSRRVTQYF
few,TRBV7-9,NA,TRBJ2-2,TGTGCCAGCAGCTCGATCAACCCCACTGAGGAGCTGTTTTTT,CASSSINPTEELFF
few,TRBV18,NA,TRBJ2-5,TGTGCCAGCTCACTTAGCGCCACCCAAGAGACCCAGTACTTC,CASSLSATQETQYF
few,TRBV5-5,NA,TRBJ1-2,TGTGCCAGCAGCTTGGTAGCAGGCTATGGCTATGGCTACACCTTC,CASSLVAGYGYGYTF
NA,TRBV28,TRBD1,TRBJ1-5,TGTGCCAGCAGTTTAGGACGACAGGGAAGTCAGCCCCAGCATTTT,CASSLGRQGSQPQHF
NA,TRBV6-1,TRBD1,TRBJ1-1,TGTGCCACCAAAAGTAGGACAGGGGAGAACACTGAAGCTTTCTTT,CATKSRTGENTEAFF
NA,TRBV5-6,NA,TRBJ1-2,TGTGCCAGCAGACTGTACTCGGGGGACTATGGCTACACCTTC,CASRLYSGDYGYTF
few,TRBV18,NA,TRBJ1-2,TGTGCCAGCTCTCCCGGAGGGGAGAGTGGCTACACCTTC,CASSPGGESGYTF
few,TRBV4-3,TRBD2,TRBJ2-3,TGCGCCAGCAGCCAGAGACTAGCGGGAGCAATCACAGATACGCAGTATTTT,CASSQRLAGAITDTQYF
NA,TRBV6-4,NA,TRBJ2-1,TGTGCCAGCAGTGAACGAAGGCTGAGCTCCTACAATGAGCAGTTCTTC,CASSERRLSSYNEQFF
few,TRBV18,NA,TRBJ1-2,TGTGCCAGCTCCCCTGACAGAGACTATGGCTACACCTTC,CASSPDRDYGYTF
few,TRBV5-1,TRBD2,TRBJ2-7,TGCGCCAGCAGCCGGGAGGGAGTCTACGAGCAGTACTTC,CASSREGVYEQYF
NA,TRBV28,NA,TRBJ1-1,TGTGTCGTAAGACAGAATGTGGGCAGAGGAGCTTTCTTT,CVVRQNVGRGAFF
few,TRBV6-5,TRBD1,TRBJ2-7,TGTGCCAGACAGGAGACCGGGACAGGGGTGGAGTACTTC,CARQETGTGVEYF